This T cell receptor beta chain was captured by sequencing in a study of graft-versus-host responses after intestinal transplantation. As for the study in general: Transplant types were multivisceral, liver-intestinal, or isolated intestinal. Uniformly, recipients were administered anti-thymocyte globulin induction with subsequent tacrolimus and steroids for roughly three years. The study, taken as a whole, reports: Some GvH clones appeared in ileal mucosa or blood before recipient bone marrow. Clonal ratios of graft-versus-host to host-versus-graft in allografts were high for patients exhibiting graft-donor T cell macrochimerism.

As to this clone: Its target is unknown.

Using immunoSEQ multiplex PCR, the repertoire was profiled, and TCRdb retains in-frame clones only, with some absent. The sample has about 73,000 clones, 90% seen once. Losses at the gene ends were 3 bases for V and 2 bases for J; bases not matched to a gene: 4. The germline V gene encodes CDR1 SGDLS and CDR2 YYNGEE. The CDR3 spans 14 residues. The TCR sequence derives from a human donor who was the organ donor for an intestinal transplant. The sequencing used unstimulated CD8+ T cells sorted from spleen or lymph node cells, collected before transplant. This sequence joins TRBV9 and TRBJ1-1; 7 bases match TRBD1. Here the CDR3 reads CASSAQGGNTEAFF. In DNA, the CDR3 is TGTGCCAGCAGCGCGCAGGGGGGAAACACTGAAGCTTTCTTT.